These T cell receptor beta chains were read from a single sample in a study of CD8 T cells in ankylosing spondylitis. TCRdb independently ran MiXCR on the 5' RACE reads; one entry per CDR3 protein. The top ten hold roughly 6.7% of the sample, which has 200,000 to 250,000 distinct CDR3 sequences, around 25% seen once. Specimen: blood, either unsorted or a sorted T cell fraction (not recorded which). These receptors all stem from a male donor with ankylosing spondylitis or in good health (not recorded which). CDR3s include the opening cysteine and the closing phenylalanine or tryptophan. Each record gives: J gene, clone size, V gene, D gene, CDR3 protein, CDR3 DNA. A D gene is named only where the DNA matches it firmly. Size is omitted from some rows. Given values are once, few, many or a class for expanded clones.

J: TRBJ2-7
size: many
V: TRBV20-1
D: NA
CDR3: CSAKLDYYEQYF
DNA: TGCAGTGCGAAACTAGACTACTACGAGCAGTACTTC

J: TRBJ1-5
size: many
V: TRBV7-8
D: NA
CDR3: CASSLAGKPQHF
DNA: TGTGCCAGCAGCTTAGCCGGGAAACCCCAGCATTTT

J: TRBJ1-6
size: many
V: TRBV6-5
D: NA
CDR3: CASSYTNSPLHF
DNA: TGTGCCAGCAGTTACACGAACTCACCCCTCCACTTT

J: TRBJ1-2
size: NA
V: TRBV4-3
D: NA
CDR3: CASSQDEGPYGYTF
DNA: TGCGCCAGCAGCCAAGATGAGGGGCCCTATGGCTACACCTTC

J: TRBJ1-2
size: many
V: TRBV20-1
D: NA
CDR3: CSATAGNYGYTF
DNA: TGCAGTGCCACCGCAGGGAACTATGGCTACACCTTC

J: TRBJ2-5
size: few
V: TRBV4-3
D: TRBD2
CDR3: CASSQVVLAGGSRTQYF
DNA: TGCGCCAGCAGCCAAGTGGTTCTAGCGGGAGGTTCCCGGACCCAGTACTTC

J: TRBJ1-6
size: many
V: TRBV6-5
D: NA
CDR3: CASSSWTAYNSPLHF
DNA: TGTGCCAGCAGTTCCTGGACTGCATATAATTCACCCCTCCACTTT

J: TRBJ2-1
size: NA
V: TRBV7-2
D: TRBD2
CDR3: CASSSSGRALSEQFF
DNA: TGTGCCAGCAGCTCTAGCGGGAGGGCCTTAAGTGAGCAGTTCTTC

J: TRBJ2-7
size: NA
V: TRBV20-1
D: TRBD2
CDR3: CSAKGTSGLEQYF
DNA: TGCAGTGCAAAGGGGACTAGCGGCCTGGAGCAGTACTTC

J: TRBJ1-1
size: many
V: TRBV7-8
D: NA
CDR3: CASSFPARRGRNTEAFF
DNA: TGTGCCAGCAGCTTCCCCGCGAGGAGGGGACGAAACACTGAAGCTTTCTTT

J: TRBJ2-3
size: NA
V: TRBV27
D: NA
CDR3: CASSLSRLSIRADTQYF
DNA: TGTGCCAGCAGTTTATCAAGGTTGTCGATCCGGGCAGATACGCAGTATTTT

J: TRBJ2-7
size: NA
V: TRBV20-1
D: TRBD2
CDR3: CSARDLRRELLYEQYF
DNA: TGCAGTGCTAGAGATCTAAGGCGGGAGCTTCTGTACGAGCAGTACTTC

J: TRBJ2-3
size: many
V: TRBV28
D: TRBD2
CDR3: CASSTLGGADTQYF
DNA: TGTGCCAGCAGTACCCTTGGGGGGGCAGATACGCAGTATTTT

J: TRBJ2-6
size: NA
V: TRBV12-3/TRBV12-4
D: NA
CDR3: CASSLGRSGANVLTF
DNA: TGTGCCAGCAGTTTAGGCAGATCTGGGGCCAACGTCCTGACTTTC

J: TRBJ2-1
size: NA
V: TRBV6-1
D: NA
CDR3: CASSSRSFPDEQFF
DNA: TGTGCCAGCAGCTCGAGATCCTTTCCGGATGAGCAGTTCTTC

J: TRBJ2-1
size: many
V: TRBV7-2
D: NA
CDR3: CASSGQSSYNEQFF
DNA: TGTGCCAGCAGTGGACAGAGCTCCTACAATGAGCAGTTCTTC

J: TRBJ2-2
size: few
V: TRBV6-1
D: TRBD2
CDR3: CASKLAVNTGELFF
DNA: TGTGCCAGCAAACTAGCGGTAAACACCGGGGAGCTGTTTTTT

J: TRBJ2-2
size: many
V: TRBV7-7
D: NA
CDR3: CASSAGHTGELFF
DNA: TGTGCTAGCAGCGCGGGACACACCGGGGAGCTGTTTTTT

J: TRBJ2-7
size: many
V: TRBV20-1
D: NA
CDR3: CSARRLSGEQYF
DNA: TGCAGTGCTAGAAGGCTGTCTGGGGAGCAGTACTTC

J: TRBJ2-7
size: once
V: TRBV20-1
D: NA
CDR3: CSARDRGPYEQYF
DNA: TGCAGTGCTAGAGACAGGGGACCCTACGAGCAGTACTTC

J: TRBJ2-4
size: NA
V: TRBV10-3
D: TRBD2
CDR3: CAISKGLAGPSWYF
DNA: TGTGCCATCAGTAAGGGACTAGCGGGTCCATCGTGGTACTTC

J: TRBJ2-7
size: NA
V: TRBV4-1
D: NA
CDR3: CASSQDDREKEYF
DNA: TGCGCCAGCAGCCAAGATGATCGGGAGAAGGAGTACTTC

J: TRBJ2-1
size: many
V: TRBV10-3
D: NA
CDR3: CAISERGSEQFF
DNA: TGTGCCATCAGTGAACGGGGGAGTGAGCAGTTCTTC

J: TRBJ2-7
size: NA
V: TRBV5-1
D: TRBD1
CDR3: CASSPRGQGAHEQYF
DNA: TGCGCCAGCAGCCCGAGAGGACAGGGGGCCCACGAGCAGTACTTC

J: TRBJ2-3
size: many
V: TRBV20-1
D: NA
CDR3: CSANIRGPTDTQYF
DNA: TGCAGTGCTAATATTCGGGGCCCGACAGATACGCAGTATTTT

J: TRBJ2-7
size: many
V: TRBV7-6
D: NA
CDR3: CASSPRGTLGYEQYF
DNA: TGTGCCAGCAGCCCGCGTGGGACCCTTGGGTACGAGCAGTACTTC

J: TRBJ2-3
size: many
V: TRBV12-3/TRBV12-4
D: NA
CDR3: CASRPLRDTQYF
DNA: TGTGCCAGCAGGCCGCTACGGGATACGCAGTATTTT

J: TRBJ1-4
size: NA
V: TRBV27
D: TRBD1
CDR3: CASSLEAGQQMAKLFF
DNA: TGTGCCAGCAGTTTAGAGGCGGGACAGCAAATGGCAAAACTGTTTTTT

J: TRBJ2-5
size: NA
V: TRBV5-5
D: NA
CDR3: CASSLATRKETQYF
DNA: TGTGCCAGCAGCTTGGCGACAAGGAAGGAGACCCAGTACTTC

J: TRBJ2-1
size: NA
V: TRBV10-3
D: NA
CDR3: CAISEPLEGEQFF
DNA: TGTGCCATCAGTGAGCCACTAGAAGGTGAGCAGTTCTTC

J: TRBJ1-2
size: NA
V: TRBV20-1
D: TRBD1
CDR3: CSARRGQGDGYTF
DNA: TGCAGTGCTAGACGGGGACAGGGGGACGGCTACACCTTC

J: TRBJ2-2
size: many
V: TRBV5-1
D: TRBD1
CDR3: CASSLTGQKNTGELFF
DNA: TGCGCCAGCAGCCTGACAGGGCAAAAGAACACCGGGGAGCTGTTTTTT